This T cell receptor beta chain was profiled in a study of blood T cell repertoires in COVID-19. On the study more broadly: Some COVID-19 samples were acute and others convalescent; all came from the United States, Italy and Spain.

Only in-frame clones appear in the TCRdb table, and some are missing; sequencing was by immunoSEQ multiplex PCR. The sample holds some 83,000 clones; roughly nine tenths are singletons and the top ten take 2% to 3%. Trimming took 4 bases from V and 3 from J, leaving 20 bases between them. The germline gives CDR1 SGHRS, CDR2 YFSETQ. The CDR3 length is 16 residues. Sequenced input: peripheral blood. V gene TRBV5-1 combines with J gene TRBJ2-7; TRBD2 is a possible D gene (7 bases). This receptor was identified in a middle-aged man with acute or convalescent COVID-19. The CDR3 coding sequence is TGCGCCAGCAGCCCCGGAGGGGGGGGAAGGTACTACGAGCAGTACTTC. As protein: CASSPGGGGRYYEQYF.